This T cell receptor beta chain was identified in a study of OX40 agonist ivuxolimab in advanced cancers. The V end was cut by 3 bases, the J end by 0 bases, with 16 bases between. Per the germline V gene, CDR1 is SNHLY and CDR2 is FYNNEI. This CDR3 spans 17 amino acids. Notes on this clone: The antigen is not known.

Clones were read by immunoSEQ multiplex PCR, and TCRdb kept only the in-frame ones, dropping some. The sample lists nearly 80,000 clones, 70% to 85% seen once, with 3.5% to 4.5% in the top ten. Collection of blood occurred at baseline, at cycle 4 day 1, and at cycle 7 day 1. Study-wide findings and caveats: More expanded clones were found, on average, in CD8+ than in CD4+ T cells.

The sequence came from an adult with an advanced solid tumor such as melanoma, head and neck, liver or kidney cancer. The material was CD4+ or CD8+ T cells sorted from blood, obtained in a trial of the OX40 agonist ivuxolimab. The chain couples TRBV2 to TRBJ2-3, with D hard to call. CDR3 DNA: TGTGCCAGCAGTGAGTCTAGGGCATATGCTAGCACAGATACGCAGTATTTT. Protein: CASSESRAYASTDTQYF. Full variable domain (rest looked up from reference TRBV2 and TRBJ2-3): EPEVTQTPSHQVTQMGQEVILRCVPISNHLYFYWYRQILGQKVEFLVSFYNNEISEKSEIFDDQFSVERPDGSNFTLKIRSTKLEDSAMYFCASSESRAYASTDTQYFGPGTRLTVL.